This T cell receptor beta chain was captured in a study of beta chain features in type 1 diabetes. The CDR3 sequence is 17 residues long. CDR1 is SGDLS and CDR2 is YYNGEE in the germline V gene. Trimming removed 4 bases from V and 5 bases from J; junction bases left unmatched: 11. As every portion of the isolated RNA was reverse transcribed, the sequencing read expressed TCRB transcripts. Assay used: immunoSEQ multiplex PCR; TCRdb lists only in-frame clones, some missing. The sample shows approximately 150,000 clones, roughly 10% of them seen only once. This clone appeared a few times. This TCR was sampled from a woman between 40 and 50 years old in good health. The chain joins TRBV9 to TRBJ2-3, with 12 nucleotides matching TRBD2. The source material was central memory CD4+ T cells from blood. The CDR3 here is CASSLGLAGTIQDTQYF. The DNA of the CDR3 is TGTGCCAGCAGCCTAGGACTAGCGGGGACAATTCAAGATACGCAGTATTTT.